Listed below are T cell receptor beta chains from one sample, sequenced in a study of blood T cell repertoires in COVID-19. Assay: immunoSEQ multiplex PCR; the TCRdb copy retains only in-frame clones and omits some. The table includes a few hundred thousand clones, 89% detected once. The sequenced sample consisted of peripheral blood. The origin of the receptors is a man younger than 30 who had recovered from COVID-19. Each CDR3 is given with its conserved first and last residue. A D gene is named only where the DNA matches it firmly. Not all rows give a size; the values are once, few, many and, for expanded clones, a class.

>-|TRBJ1-6|-|TRBV12-3/TRBV12-4
CASSYLGSSPLHF
TGTGCCAGCAGTTACCTAGGGAGTTCACCCCTCCACTTT
>-|TRBJ2-5|-|TRBV2
CASRRSQETQYF
TGTGCCAGCAGAAGGAGTCAAGAGACCCAGTACTTC
>-|TRBJ2-2|TRBD2|TRBV5-1
CASSLAALAGVTGELFF
TGCGCCAGCAGCTTGGCGGCCCTAGCGGGAGTCACCGGGGAGCTGTTTTTT
>few|TRBJ2-7|-|TRBV10-3
CAIEAPGSYEQYF
TGTGCCATCGAAGCTCCAGGTTCCTACGAGCAGTACTTC
>-|TRBJ2-6|-|TRBV9
CASSVQGSGANVLTF
TGTGCCAGCAGCGTACAGGGCTCTGGGGCCAACGTCCTGACTTTC
>-|TRBJ1-1|TRBD1|TRBV5-4
CASSPDRENTEAFF
TGTGCCAGCAGCCCGGACAGGGAGAACACTGAAGCTTTCTTT
>-|TRBJ1-2|-|TRBV6-5
CASTQKGQWYYGYTF
TGTGCCAGCACCCAAAAGGGGCAATGGTACTATGGCTACACCTTC
>-|TRBJ2-2|-|TRBV9
CASSVAGANTGELFF
TGTGCCAGCAGCGTAGCCGGGGCGAACACCGGGGAGCTGTTTTTT
>-|TRBJ2-1|TRBD1|TRBV6-2/TRBV6-3
CASSLQGSYNEQFF
TGTGCCAGCAGCCTACAGGGGTCCTACAATGAGCAGTTCTTC
>once|TRBJ1-3|TRBD1|TRBV18
CASSPTGAISGNTIYF
TGTGCCAGCTCACCCACAGGGGCCATCTCTGGAAACACCATATATTTT